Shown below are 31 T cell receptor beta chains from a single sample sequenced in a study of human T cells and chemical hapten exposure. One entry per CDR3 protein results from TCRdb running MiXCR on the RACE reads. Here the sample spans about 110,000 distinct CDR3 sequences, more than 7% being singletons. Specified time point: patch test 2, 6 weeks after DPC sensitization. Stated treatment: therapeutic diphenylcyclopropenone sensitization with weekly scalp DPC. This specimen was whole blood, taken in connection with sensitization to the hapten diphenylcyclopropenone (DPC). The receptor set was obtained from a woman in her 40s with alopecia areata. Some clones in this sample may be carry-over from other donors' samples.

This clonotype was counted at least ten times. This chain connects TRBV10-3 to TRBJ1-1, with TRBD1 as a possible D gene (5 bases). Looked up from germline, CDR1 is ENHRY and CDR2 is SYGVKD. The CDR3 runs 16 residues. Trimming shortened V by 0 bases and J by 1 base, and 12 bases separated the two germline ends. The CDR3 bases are TGTGCCATCAGTGAGTCCAGGGATGGTCCGAACACTGAAGCTTTCTTT. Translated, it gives CAISESRDGPNTEAFF.

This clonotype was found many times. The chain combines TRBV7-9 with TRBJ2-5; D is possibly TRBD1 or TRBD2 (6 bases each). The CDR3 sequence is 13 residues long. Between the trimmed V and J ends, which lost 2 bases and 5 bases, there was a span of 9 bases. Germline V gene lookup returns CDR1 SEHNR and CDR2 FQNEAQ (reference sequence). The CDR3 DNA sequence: TGTGCCAGCAGCTTACGGGGGCCGGAGACCCAGTACTTC. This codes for CASSLRGPETQYF.

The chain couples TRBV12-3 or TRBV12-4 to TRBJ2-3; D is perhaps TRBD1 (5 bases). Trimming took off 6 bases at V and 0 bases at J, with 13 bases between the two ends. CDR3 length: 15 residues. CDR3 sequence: CASRPQTVSTDTQYF. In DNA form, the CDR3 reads TGTGCCAGCAGACCCCAGACAGTTAGCACAGATACGCAGTATTTT.

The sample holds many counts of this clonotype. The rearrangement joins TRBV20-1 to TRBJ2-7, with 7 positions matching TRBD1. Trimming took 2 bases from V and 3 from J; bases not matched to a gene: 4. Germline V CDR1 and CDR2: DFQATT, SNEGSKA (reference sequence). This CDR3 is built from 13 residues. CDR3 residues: CSARLDRDYEQYF. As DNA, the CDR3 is TGCAGTGCTAGACTAGACAGGGACTACGAGCAGTACTTC.

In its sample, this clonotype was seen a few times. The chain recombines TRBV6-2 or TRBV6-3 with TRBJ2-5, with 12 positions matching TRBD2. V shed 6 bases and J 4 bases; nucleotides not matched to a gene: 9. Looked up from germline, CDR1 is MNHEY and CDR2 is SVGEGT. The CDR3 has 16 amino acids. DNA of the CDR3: TGTGCCAGCAGATCTAGCGGGGGGGCTGGTCGAGAGACCCAGTACTTC. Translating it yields CASRSSGGAGRETQYF.

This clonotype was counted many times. The CDR3 here is CATSDGGKPYEQYF. CDR3 DNA sequence: TGTGCCACCAGTGATGGGGGTAAGCCCTACGAGCAGTACTTC. V and J are TRBV24-1 and TRBJ2-7; tentatively, D is TRBD1 or TRBD2 (5 bases each). V was clipped by 3 bases and J by 2 bases, with 10 bases between them. Germline assignment: CDR1 KGHDR and CDR2 SFDVKD. The CDR3 has 14 residues.

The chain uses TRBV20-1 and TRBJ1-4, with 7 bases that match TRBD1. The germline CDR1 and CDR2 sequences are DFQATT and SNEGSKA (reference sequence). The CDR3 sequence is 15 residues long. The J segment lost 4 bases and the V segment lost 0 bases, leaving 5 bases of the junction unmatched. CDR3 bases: TGCAGTGCTAGAGATAAGGGACAGCTTAATGAAAAACTGTTTTTT. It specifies CSARDKGQLNEKLFF.

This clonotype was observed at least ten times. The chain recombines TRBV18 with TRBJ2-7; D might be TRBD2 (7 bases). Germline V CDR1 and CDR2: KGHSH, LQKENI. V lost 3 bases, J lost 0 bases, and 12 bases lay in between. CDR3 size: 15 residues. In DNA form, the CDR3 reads TGTGCCAGCTCACCCGGGGGGCCGAGCTCCTACGAGCAGTACTTC. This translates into CASSPGGPSSYEQYF.

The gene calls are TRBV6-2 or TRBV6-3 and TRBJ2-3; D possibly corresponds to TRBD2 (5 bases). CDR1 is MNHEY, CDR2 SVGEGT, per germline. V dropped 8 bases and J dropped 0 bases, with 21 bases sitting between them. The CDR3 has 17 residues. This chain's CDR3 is CASEERVALKSTDTQYF. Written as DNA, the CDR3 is TGTGCCAGCGAGGAAAGGGTAGCGTTAAAAAGCACAGATACGCAGTATTTT.

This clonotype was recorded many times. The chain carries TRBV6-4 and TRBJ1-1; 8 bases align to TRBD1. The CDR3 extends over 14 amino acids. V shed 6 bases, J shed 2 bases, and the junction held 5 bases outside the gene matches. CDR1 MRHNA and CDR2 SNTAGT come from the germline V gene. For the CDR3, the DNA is TGTGCCAGCAGAGTACAGGGGGGTAACACTGAAGCTTTCTTT. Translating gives CASRVQGGNTEAFF.

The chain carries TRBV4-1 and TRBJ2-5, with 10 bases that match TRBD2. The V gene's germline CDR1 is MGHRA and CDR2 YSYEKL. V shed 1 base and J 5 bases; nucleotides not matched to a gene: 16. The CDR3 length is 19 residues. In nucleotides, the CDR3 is TGCGCCAGCAGCCAAGTATGGCTAGCGGGGGCCTACTCGCAGGAGACCCAGTACTTC. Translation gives CASSQVWLAGAYSQETQYF.

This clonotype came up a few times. In nucleotides, the CDR3 is TGTGCCTGGAGTGTACGTCGGACTCGGGGTGAAGCTTTCTTT. Amino acid sequence: CAWSVRRTRGEAFF. The rearrangement links TRBV30 to TRBJ1-1; D remains ambiguous. V lost 0 bases to trimming and J lost 7 bases, with 15 bases between them. The germline gives CDR1 GTSNPN, CDR2 SVGIG (reference sequence). The length of the CDR3 is 14 residues.

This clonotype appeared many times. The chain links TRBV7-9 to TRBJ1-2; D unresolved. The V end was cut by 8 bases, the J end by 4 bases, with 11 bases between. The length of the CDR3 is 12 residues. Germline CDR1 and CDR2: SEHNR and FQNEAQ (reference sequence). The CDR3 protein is CASESGGYGYTF. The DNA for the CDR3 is TGTGCCAGCGAGTCCGGCGGCTATGGCTACACCTTC. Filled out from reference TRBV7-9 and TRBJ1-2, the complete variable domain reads DTGVSQNPRHKITKRGQNVTFRCDPISEHNRLYWYRQTLGQGPEFLTYFQNEAQLEKSRLLSDRFSAERPKGSFSTLEIQRTEQGDSAMYLCASESGGYGYTFGSGTRLTVV.

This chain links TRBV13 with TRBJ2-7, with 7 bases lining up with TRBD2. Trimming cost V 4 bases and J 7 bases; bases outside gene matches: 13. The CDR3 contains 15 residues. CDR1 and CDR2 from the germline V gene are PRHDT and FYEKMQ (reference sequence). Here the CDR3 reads CASSSGRVVGVEQYF. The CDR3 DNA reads TGTGCCAGCAGCTCGGGGAGGGTAGTGGGGGTTGAGCAGTACTTC.

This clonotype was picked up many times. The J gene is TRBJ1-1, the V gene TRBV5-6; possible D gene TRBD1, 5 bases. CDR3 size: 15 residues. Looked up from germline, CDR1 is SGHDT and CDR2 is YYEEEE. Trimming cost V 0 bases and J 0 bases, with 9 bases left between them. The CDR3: CASSLDPGLNTEAFF. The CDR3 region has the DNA TGTGCCAGCAGCTTGGATCCAGGGTTGAACACTGAAGCTTTCTTT.

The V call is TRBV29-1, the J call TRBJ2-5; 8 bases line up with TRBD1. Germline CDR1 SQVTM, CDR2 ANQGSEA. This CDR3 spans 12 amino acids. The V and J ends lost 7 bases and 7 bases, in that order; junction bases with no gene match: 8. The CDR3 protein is CSDLTGAGTQYF. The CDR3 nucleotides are TGCAGCGACCTGACAGGGGCGGGGACCCAGTACTTC.

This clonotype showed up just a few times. The CDR3: CSARGNPDTQYF. CDR3 nucleotides: TGCAGTGCTAGGGGCAACCCAGATACGCAGTATTTT. The V call is TRBV20-1, the J call TRBJ2-3; D is unclear. There are 12 residues in the CDR3. The ends were cut back, 3 bases at V and 4 bases at J, with 8 bases in the middle. From germline, CDR1 is DFQATT and CDR2 SNEGSKA (reference sequence).

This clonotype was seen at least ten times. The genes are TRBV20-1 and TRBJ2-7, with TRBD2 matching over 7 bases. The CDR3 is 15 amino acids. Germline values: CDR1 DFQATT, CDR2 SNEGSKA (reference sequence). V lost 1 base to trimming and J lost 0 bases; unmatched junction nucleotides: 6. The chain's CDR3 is CSARGRRGTSYEQYF. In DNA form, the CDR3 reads TGCAGTGCTAGAGGGCGGCGGGGGACCTCCTACGAGCAGTACTTC.

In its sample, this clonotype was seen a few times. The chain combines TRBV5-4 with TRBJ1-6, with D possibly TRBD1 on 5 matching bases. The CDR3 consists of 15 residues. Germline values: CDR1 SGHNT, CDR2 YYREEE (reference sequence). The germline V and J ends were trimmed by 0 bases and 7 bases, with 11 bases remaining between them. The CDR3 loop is CASSLAGWANSPLHF. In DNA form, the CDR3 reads TGTGCCAGCAGCTTGGCAGGGTGGGCGAATTCACCCCTCCACTTT. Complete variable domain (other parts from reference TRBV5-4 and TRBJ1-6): ETGVTQSPTHLIKTRGQQVTLRCSSQSGHNTVSWYQQALGQGPQFIFQYYREEENGRGNFPPRFSGLQFPNYSSELNVNALELDDSALYLCASSLAGWANSPLHFGNGTRLTVT.

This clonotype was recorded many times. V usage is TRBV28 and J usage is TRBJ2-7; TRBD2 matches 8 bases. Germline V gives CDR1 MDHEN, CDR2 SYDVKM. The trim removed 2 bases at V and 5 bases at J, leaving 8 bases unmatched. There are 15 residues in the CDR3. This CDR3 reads CASSLPGGAGNEQYF. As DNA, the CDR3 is TGTGCCAGCAGTTTACCCGGGGGGGCTGGAAACGAGCAGTACTTC.

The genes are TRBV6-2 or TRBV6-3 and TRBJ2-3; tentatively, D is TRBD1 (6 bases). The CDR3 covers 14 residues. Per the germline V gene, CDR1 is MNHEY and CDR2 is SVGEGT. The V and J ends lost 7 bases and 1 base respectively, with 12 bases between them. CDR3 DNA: TGTGCCAGCACCCTACAGGGAGGCACAGATACGCAGTATTTT. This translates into CASTLQGGTDTQYF.

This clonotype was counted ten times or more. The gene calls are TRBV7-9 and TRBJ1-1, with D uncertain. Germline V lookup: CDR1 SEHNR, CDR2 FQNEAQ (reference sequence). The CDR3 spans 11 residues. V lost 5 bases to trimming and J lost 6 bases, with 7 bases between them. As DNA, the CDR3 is TGTGCCAGCAGCCCCACCGCTGAAGCTTTCTTT. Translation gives CASSPTAEAFF.

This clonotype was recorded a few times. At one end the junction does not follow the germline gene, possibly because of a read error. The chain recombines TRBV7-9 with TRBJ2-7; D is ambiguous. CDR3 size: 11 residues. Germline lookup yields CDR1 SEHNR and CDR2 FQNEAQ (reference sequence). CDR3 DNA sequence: TGTGCCAGCAGCTCGGTTACTGGTGTAAACTTC. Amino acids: CASSSVTGVNF.

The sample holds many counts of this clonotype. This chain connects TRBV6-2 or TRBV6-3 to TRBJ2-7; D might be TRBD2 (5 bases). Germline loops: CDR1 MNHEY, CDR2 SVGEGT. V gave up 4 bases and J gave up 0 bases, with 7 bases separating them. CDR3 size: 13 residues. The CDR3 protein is CASSWAGSYEQYF. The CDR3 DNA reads TGTGCCAGCAGTTGGGCGGGCTCCTACGAGCAGTACTTC.

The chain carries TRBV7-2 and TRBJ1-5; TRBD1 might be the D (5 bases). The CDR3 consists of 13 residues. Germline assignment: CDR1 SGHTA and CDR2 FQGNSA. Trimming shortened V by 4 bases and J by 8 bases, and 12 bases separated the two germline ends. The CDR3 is CASSSAWGKPQHF. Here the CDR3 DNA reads TGTGCCAGCAGCTCCGCCTGGGGGAAGCCCCAGCATTTT.

CDR3 protein: CASSWRQGAYQPQHF. CDR3 DNA: TGTGCCAGCAGCTGGAGACAGGGGGCTTACCAGCCCCAGCATTTT. V is TRBV7-2 and J is TRBJ1-5; 10 nucleotides align to TRBD1. V shed 4 bases, J shed 7 bases, and the junction held 7 bases outside the gene matches. Germline assignment: CDR1 SGHTA and CDR2 FQGNSA. The length of the CDR3 is 15 residues.

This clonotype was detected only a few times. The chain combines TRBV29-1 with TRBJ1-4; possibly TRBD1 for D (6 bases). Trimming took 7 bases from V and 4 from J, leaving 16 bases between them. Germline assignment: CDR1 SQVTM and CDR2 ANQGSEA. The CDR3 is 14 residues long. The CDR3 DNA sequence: TGCAGCGCTTCAGCCCAGGGGTTTAATGAAAAACTGTTTTTT. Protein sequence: CSASAQGFNEKLFF.

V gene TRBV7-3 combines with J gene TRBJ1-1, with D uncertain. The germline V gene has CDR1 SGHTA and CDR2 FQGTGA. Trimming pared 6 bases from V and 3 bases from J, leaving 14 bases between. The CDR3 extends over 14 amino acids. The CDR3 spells CASSRNGPDTEAFF. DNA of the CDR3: TGTGCCAGCAGTCGTAATGGACCGGACACTGAAGCTTTCTTT.

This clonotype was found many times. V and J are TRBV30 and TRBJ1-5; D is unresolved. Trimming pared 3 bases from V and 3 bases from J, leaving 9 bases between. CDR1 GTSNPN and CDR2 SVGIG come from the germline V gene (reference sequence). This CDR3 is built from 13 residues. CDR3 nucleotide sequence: TGTGCCTGGAGGGGAGACATCAATCAGCCCCAGCATTTT. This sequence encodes CAWRGDINQPQHF.

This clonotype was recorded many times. The CDR3 sequence: CASSQGEGAGTEAFF. DNA for the CDR3: TGCGCCAGCAGCCAAGGCGAAGGGGCTGGAACTGAAGCTTTCTTT. The chain links TRBV4-3 to TRBJ1-1; weak D call: TRBD1 (5 bases). Trimming took off 1 base at V and 5 bases at J, with 14 bases between the two ends. CDR3 length equals 15 residues. Germline loops: CDR1 LGHNA, CDR2 YSLEER.

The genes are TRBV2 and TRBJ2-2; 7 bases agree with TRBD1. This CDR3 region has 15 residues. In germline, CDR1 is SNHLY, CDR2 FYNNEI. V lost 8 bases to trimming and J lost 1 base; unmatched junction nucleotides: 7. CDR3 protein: CASGDSLLNTGELFF. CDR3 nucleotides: TGTGCCAGCGGGGACAGCCTATTGAACACCGGGGAGCTGTTTTTT.